Presented here are 27 T cell receptor beta chains from one specimen sequenced in a study of T cell repertoires in cytomegalovirus infection. These receptors' antigens are unknown. TCRdb independently ran MiXCR on the reads; one entry per CDR3 protein. The sample consists of about 920,000 distinct CDR3 sequences, about a third of them appearing once. Source: cultured CD8+ T cells from PBMCs, taken from culture after CMV antigen stimulation. Receptors were obtained from a human donor in good health (CMV status not recorded). Some clones in this sample may be carry-over from other donors' samples.

This clonotype was seen a handful of times. This chain joins TRBV19 and TRBJ1-2; D is undetermined. Germline V gene data show CDR1 as LNHDA and CDR2 as SQIVND (reference sequence). The CDR3 is 12 residues long. The chain's CDR3 is CGSQVYNYGYTF. The CDR3 DNA reads TGTGGATCCCAGGTTTACAACTATGGCTACACCTTC.

This clonotype was seen only a few times. The chain couples TRBV29-1 to TRBJ2-7; TRBD1 aligns across 7 bases. The CDR3 sequence is 13 residues long. The V and J ends lost 0 bases and 6 bases, in that order; junction bases with no gene match: 5. Germline V lookup: CDR1 SQVTM, CDR2 ANQGSEA. CDR3 DNA: TGCAGCGTTGAAGAGGACAGGCCCAGCGAGCAGTACTTC. This codes for CSVEEDRPSEQYF.

This clonotype was observed a few times. The chain combines TRBV2 with TRBJ1-3; 8 positions agree with TRBD1. Per the germline V gene, CDR1 is SNHLY and CDR2 is FYNNEI. The CDR3 contains 15 residues. V shed 8 bases and J 4 bases; nucleotides not matched to a gene: 10. The CDR3 DNA sequence: TGTGCCAGCCACATTACGGACAGGGACGGAAACACCATATATTTT. It yields the protein CASHITDRDGNTIYF.

This clonotype was seen repeatedly, ten times or more. The chain recombines TRBV7-2 with TRBJ1-1; weak D call: TRBD1 (6 bases). Per the germline V gene, CDR1 is SGHTA and CDR2 is FQGNSA. The CDR3 covers 13 residues. V shed 5 bases and J shed 3 bases, with 10 bases lying between them. CDR3 residues: CASSTQGYTEAFF. As DNA, the CDR3 is TGTGCCAGCAGCACCCAGGGGTACACTGAAGCTTTCTTT.

The chain couples TRBV6-5 to TRBJ2-2, with 11 bases that match TRBD1. Germline loops: CDR1 MNHEY, CDR2 SVGAGI. The CDR3 is made up of 16 amino acids. J gave up 3 bases and V 5 bases, and 5 bases lay outside the gene matches. The CDR3 loop is CASSGGQGAYTGELFF. The CDR3 DNA follows: TGTGCCAGCAGTGGTGGACAGGGGGCCTACACCGGGGAGCTGTTTTTT.

This clonotype turned up a few times. The chain has TRBV4-1 and TRBJ2-3; perhaps D is TRBD1 or TRBD2 (5 bases each). Germline assignment: CDR1 MGHRA and CDR2 YSYEKL. CDR3 length: 16 amino acids. V was pared by 1 base and J by 5 bases, with 16 bases between. The CDR3 region is CASSQGGPRLKDTQYF. The CDR3 DNA follows: TGCGCCAGCAGCCAAGGGGGACCCCGGCTTAAAGATACGCAGTATTTT.

The V and J genes are TRBV7-9 and TRBJ2-5; 9 positions agree with TRBD1. CDR1 and CDR2 from the germline V gene are SEHNR and FQNEAQ (reference sequence). V was clipped by 5 bases and J by 6 bases; unmatched bases: 7. This CDR3 has 14 amino acids. The CDR3 DNA reads TGTGCCAGCAGCATGGGACAGGGCAAGCAGACCCAGTACTTC. Encoded protein: CASSMGQGKQTQYF.

The V call is TRBV5-5, the J call TRBJ2-3; maybe TRBD2 (7 bases). CDR3 length: 18 residues. In germline, CDR1 is SGHKS, CDR2 YYEKEE (reference sequence). Trimming took off 1 base at V and 1 base at J, with 19 bases between the two ends. CDR3 coding DNA: TGTGCCAGCAGCTTGTCGTCCCCAGGCGGGGGCCGCACAGATACGCAGTATTTT. This gives the protein CASSLSSPGGGRTDTQYF.

This chain links TRBV28 with TRBJ2-7, with D unresolved. The CDR3 loop spans 14 amino acids. The germline V gene has CDR1 MDHEN and CDR2 SYDVKM. CDR3 DNA sequence: TGTACCAGCAGTCCTCAATTATTTTCAGGCGAGCAGTACGTC. Translation: CTSSPQLFSGEQYV.

V gene TRBV29-1 combines with J gene TRBJ1-2; no firm D call. CDR3 length: 10 amino acids. Per the germline V gene, CDR1 is SQVTM and CDR2 is ANQGSEA. V was shortened by 6 bases and J by 8 bases, with 10 bases between the two germline ends. The DNA for the CDR3 is TGCAGCGTCTTGGGTGGGGGCTACACCTTC. Amino acid sequence: CSVLGGGYTF.

The CDR3 here is CASRGGGNGQNYGYTF. CDR3 coding DNA: TGTGCCAGCAGGGGAGGGGGGAACGGACAGAACTATGGCTACACCTTC. The chain carries TRBV27 and TRBJ1-2; a possible D gene is TRBD1 (6 bases). The CDR3 covers 16 residues. Trimming removed 6 bases at V and 2 bases at J, with 19 bases between. In germline, CDR1 is MNHEY, CDR2 SMNVEV (reference sequence).

This clonotype occurred a few times. V and J are TRBV6-2 or TRBV6-3 and TRBJ1-5; no firm D call. The CDR3 extends over 15 amino acids. Trimming stripped 2 bases from V and 7 bases from J, with 15 bases between. CDR1 MNHEY and CDR2 SVGEGT come from the germline V gene. The CDR3 bases are TGTGCCAGCAGTTACGTATCGGGTGGGGAGCAGCCCCAGCATTTT. Encoded protein: CASSYVSGGEQPQHF.

V is TRBV6-2 or TRBV6-3 and J is TRBJ1-4; TRBD1 matches 9 bases. Trimming removed 0 bases from V and 6 bases from J; junction bases left unmatched: 5. This CDR3 region has 16 residues. Germline CDR1 MNHEY, CDR2 SVGEGT. CDR3 protein: CASSYSKTGGDEKLFF. CDR3 bases: TGTGCCAGCAGTTACTCGAAGACAGGGGGTGATGAAAAACTGTTTTTT.

CDR3 nucleotides: TGCAGTGCTCCCACACGGGGGGCGAACACTGAAGCTTTCTTT. It is translated as CSAPTRGANTEAFF. V gene TRBV20-1 combines with J gene TRBJ1-1, with TRBD1 as a possible D gene (6 bases). Per germline, CDR1 DFQATT and CDR2 SNEGSKA (reference sequence). CDR3 size: 14 residues. Trimming pared 5 bases from V and 1 base from J, leaving 14 bases between.

This clonotype was seen ten or more times. V gene TRBV7-6 combines with J gene TRBJ2-5; 7 nucleotides match TRBD1. V lost 1 base to trimming and J lost 5 bases; unmatched junction nucleotides: 10. This CDR3 is built from 16 residues. Germline loops: CDR1 SGHVS, CDR2 FNYEAQ. Here the CDR3 DNA reads TGTGCCAGCAGCTTAGAAGGGGGCGCGGGTTCGGAGACCCAGTACTTC. Translation: CASSLEGGAGSETQYF.

This clonotype was counted a few times. V gene TRBV6-5 combines with J gene TRBJ1-5; D remains unclear. V lost 5 bases, J lost 2 bases, and 13 bases lay in between. CDR1 is MNHEY and CDR2 is SVGAGI in the germline V gene. The CDR3 extends over 15 amino acids. CDR3 protein: CASSPFAGGNQPQHF. The CDR3 DNA follows: TGTGCCAGCAGTCCCTTCGCGGGCGGCAATCAGCCCCAGCATTTT.

In this sample, this clonotype turned up a few times. The CDR3 DNA reads TGTGCCAGCAGCTTAGGAACGGACAAGCAGTTCTTC. Translation gives CASSLGTDKQFF. This sequence joins TRBV7-9 and TRBJ2-1, with a possible D match to TRBD1 (5 bases). Trimming removed 1 base from V and 11 bases from J, with 9 bases in between. Per the germline V gene, CDR1 is SEHNR and CDR2 is FQNEAQ (reference sequence). This CDR3 spans 12 amino acids.

This chain connects TRBV20-1 to TRBJ2-1; perhaps TRBD1 as D (6 bases). Germline CDR1 reads DFQATT; CDR2 reads SNEGSKA (reference sequence). The CDR3 has 13 residues. V was pared by 0 bases and J by 9 bases, with 12 bases between. Written as DNA, the CDR3 is TGCAGTGCTAGAGATACAGGGCGAATTGAGCAGTTCTTC. This gives the protein CSARDTGRIEQFF.

This clonotype was seen more than once but under ten times. V gene TRBV19 combines with J gene TRBJ1-5, with D possibly being TRBD1 (6 bases). The germline CDR1 and CDR2 sequences are LNHDA and SQIVND (reference sequence). V lost 3 bases and J 1 base, leaving 10 bases between the germline ends. The CDR3 is 15 amino acids. The CDR3 region has the DNA TGTGCCAGTAGTATGACAGACAGGAGCAATCAGCCCCAGCATTTT. Its protein product is CASSMTDRSNQPQHF.

There are a few counts of this clonotype. The genes are TRBV5-1 and TRBJ1-1; no clear D gene. The ends were cut back, 2 bases at V and 4 bases at J, with 6 bases in the middle. CDR1 is SGHRS, CDR2 YFSETQ, per germline. The CDR3 is 12 residues long. The CDR3 coding sequence is TGCGCCAGCAGCTTCAAGTCCACTGAAGCTTTCTTT. Amino acids: CASSFKSTEAFF. Combining the CDR3 with reference TRBV5-1 and TRBJ1-1 gives the whole variable domain KAGVTQTPRYLIKTRGQQVTLSCSPISGHRSVSWYQQTPGQGLQFLFEYFSETQRNKGNFPGRFSGRQFSNSRSEMNVSTLELGDSALYLCASSFKSTEAFFGQGTRLTVV.

The sample holds a few counts of this clonotype. The CDR3 loop reads CASSHPDVQVLYGYTF. CDR3 bases: TGTGCCAGCAGCCACCCGGACGTACAGGTCTTGTATGGCTACACCTTC. The chain is built from TRBV5-6 and TRBJ1-2, with a weak D call TRBD1 (5 bases). The V gene's germline CDR1 is SGHDT and CDR2 YYEEEE. Trimming removed 4 bases at V and 5 bases at J, with 21 bases between. This CDR3 spans 16 amino acids.

Regarding this clonotype: A read error is possible here, since a much larger clone lies one base away. The V call is TRBV27, the J call TRBJ1-1, with TRBD1 as a possible D gene (5 bases). Germline CDR1 MNHEY, CDR2 SMNVEV (reference sequence). Trimming removed 8 bases at V and 11 bases at J, with 24 bases between. The CDR3 covers 14 residues. The CDR3 loop is CASGTDSMYTMAFF. The CDR3 DNA sequence: TGTGCCAGCGGTACCGACAGTATGTACACCATGGCTTTCTTT.

This clonotype has only a few counts. The CDR3 DNA follows: TGTGCCAGCAGCCCCCAGTACAGGGAGGAGACCCAGTACTTC. Translated: CASSPQYREETQYF. The rearrangement uses TRBV7-9 and TRBJ2-5; a possible D gene is TRBD1 (6 bases). Germline CDR1 SEHNR, CDR2 FQNEAQ (reference sequence). The CDR3 covers 14 residues. The V end was cut by 5 bases, the J end by 5 bases, with 15 bases between. Based on the CDR3 plus reference TRBV7-9 and TRBJ2-5, the full variable domain is DTGVSQNPRHKITKRGQNVTFRCDPISEHNRLYWYRQTLGQGPEFLTYFQNEAQLEKSRLLSDRFSAERPKGSFSTLEIQRTEQGDSAMYLCASSPQYREETQYFGPGTRLLVL.

In nucleotides, the CDR3 is TGTGCCAGTGGTAGACCATCGGCAGGGAATGAAAAACTGTTTTTT. It codes for CASGRPSAGNEKLFF. The V and J genes are TRBV19 and TRBJ1-4; the D gene is possibly TRBD1 (5 bases). In germline, CDR1 is LNHDA, CDR2 SQIVND (reference sequence). This CDR3 has 15 residues. V was trimmed by 8 bases and J by 5 bases, leaving 18 bases between them.

This chain links TRBV6-5 with TRBJ2-5; D tentatively fits TRBD1 or TRBD2 (5 bases each). V dropped 6 bases and J dropped 5 bases, with 25 bases sitting between them. Germline CDR1 reads MNHEY; CDR2 reads SVGAGI. The CDR3 spans 17 residues. CDR3 loop: CASSLRDPRAGVETQYF. The CDR3 nucleotides are TGTGCCAGCAGCCTAAGGGACCCGAGGGCTGGAGTGGAGACCCAGTACTTC.

CDR3 nucleotides: TGTGCCAGCAGCGTGAGATTAAGGGAGAACACCGGGGAGCTGTTTTTT. Translating it yields CASSVRLRENTGELFF. This rearrangement joins TRBV9 to TRBJ2-2, with no clear D. There are 16 residues in the CDR3. Germline V gene sequence: CDR1 SGDLS, CDR2 YYNGEE. V gave up 2 bases and J gave up 1 base, with 12 bases separating them.

This clonotype was counted once. The V and J genes are TRBV24-1 and TRBJ2-3, with D hard to call. The CDR3 length is 13 residues. In germline, CDR1 is KGHDR, CDR2 SFDVKD. V was pared by 4 bases and J by 5 bases, with 9 bases between. This CDR3 is CATSEVVGDTQYF. CDR3 sequence (DNA): TGTGCCACCAGTGAGGTAGTTGGAGATACGCAGTATTTT.